This T cell receptor (beta chain) was sequenced in a study of cytomegalovirus exposure and HLA in healthy donors. The CDR3 totals 14 residues. V was trimmed by 5 bases and J by 5 bases, leaving 14 bases between them. Germline V CDR1 and CDR2: PRHDT, FYEKMQ (reference sequence). Use of 60 Vbeta and 13 Jbeta primers characterized the PCR. Original data processing: About 12 million of the 60 million to 90 million unique TCR beta chains counted in a later analysis were shared. Method: immunoSEQ multiplex PCR; TCRdb's copy keeps in-frame clones and lacks some. V and J calls and clone size come straight from that table; D and trimming were deduced from the DNA. The table has around 120,000 clones, approximately 84% seen once. Study-wide points: For most TCR beta V segments, an earlier analysis put the productive rate at about 90% or about 30% of the time. The authors confirmed in vitro that three CMV-associated chains were specific for CMV antigens. Sequencing likely caused a cluster of highly shared sequence variants.

In the case of this clone: Its antigen is as yet unknown.

This TCR was sampled from a middle-aged man in good health and CMV-seronegative. Sequenced sample: PBMCs. The chain has TRBV13 and TRBJ2-3; perhaps TRBD2 as D (5 bases). The CDR3 loop reads CASSPFEREDTQYF. The CDR3 nucleotides read TGTGCCAGCAGCCCCTTTGAGAGGGAAGATACGCAGTATTTT.